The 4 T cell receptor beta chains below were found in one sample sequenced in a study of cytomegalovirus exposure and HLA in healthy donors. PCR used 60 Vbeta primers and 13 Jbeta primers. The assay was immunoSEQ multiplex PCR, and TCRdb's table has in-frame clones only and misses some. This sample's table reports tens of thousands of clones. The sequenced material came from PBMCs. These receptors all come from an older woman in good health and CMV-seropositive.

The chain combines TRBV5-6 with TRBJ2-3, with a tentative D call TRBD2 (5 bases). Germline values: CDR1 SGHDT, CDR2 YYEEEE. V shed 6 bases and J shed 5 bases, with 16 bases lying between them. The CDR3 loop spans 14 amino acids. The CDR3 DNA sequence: TGTGCCAGCATGAGGGAACAATTCGTAGATACGCAGTATTTT. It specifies CASMREQFVDTQYF.

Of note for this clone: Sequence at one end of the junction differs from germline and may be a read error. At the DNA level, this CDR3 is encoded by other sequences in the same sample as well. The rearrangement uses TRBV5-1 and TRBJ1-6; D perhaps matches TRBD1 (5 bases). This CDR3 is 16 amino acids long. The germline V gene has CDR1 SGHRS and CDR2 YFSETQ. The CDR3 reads CASRTSTRDGDSPLHF. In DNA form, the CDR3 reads TGCGCCAGCCGGACTAGCACCAGGGATGGAGATTCACCCCTACACTTT.

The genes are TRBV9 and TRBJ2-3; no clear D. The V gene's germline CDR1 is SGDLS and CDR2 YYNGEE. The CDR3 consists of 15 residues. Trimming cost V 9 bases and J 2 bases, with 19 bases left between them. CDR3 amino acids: CANTQGGQFTDTQYF. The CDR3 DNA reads TGTGCCAACACCCAAGGCGGCCAATTCACAGATACGCAGTATTTT. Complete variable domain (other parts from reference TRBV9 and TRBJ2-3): DSGVTQTPKHLITATGQRVTLRCSPRSGDLSVYWYQQSLDQGLQFLIQYYNGEERAKGNILERFSAQQFPDLHSELNLSSLELGDSALYFCANTQGGQFTDTQYFGPGTRLTVL.

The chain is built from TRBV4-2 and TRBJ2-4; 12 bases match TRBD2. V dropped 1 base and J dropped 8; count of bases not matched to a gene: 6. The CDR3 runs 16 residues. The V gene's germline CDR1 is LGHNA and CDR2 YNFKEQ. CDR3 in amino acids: CASSQGRLAGVDIQYF. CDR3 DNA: TGTGCCAGCAGCCAAGGCCGACTAGCGGGGGTGGACATTCAGTACTTC.